This T cell receptor beta chain is drawn from a study of cytomegalovirus exposure and HLA in healthy donors. As concerns this clone: Its target is unknown.

The PCR contained 60 Vbeta and 13 Jbeta primers. Clones were sequenced by immunoSEQ multiplex PCR, and TCRdb holds only the in-frame ones, with some missing. The sample holds 150,000 to 200,000 clones; around four fifths are singletons and the top ten take roughly 1.9%. Whole-study results and caveats: In an earlier analysis, in approximately 570 donors, most V segments appeared productive either ~90% or ~30% of the time. A later analysis reportedly found fewer N-insertions in an Asian-associated ancestry cluster than the roughly 670-donor mean.

Trimming cost V 4 bases and J 1 base; bases outside gene matches: 4. From germline, CDR1 is SQVTM and CDR2 ANQGSEA. The CDR3 has 15 amino acids. The clonotype was recovered from a female donor in good health and CMV-seronegative. The source material was PBMCs. The chain joins TRBV29-1 to TRBJ2-2; 9 nucleotides align to TRBD2. CDR3 in amino acids: CSVGGGARNTGELFF. DNA for the CDR3: TGCAGCGTTGGCGGGGGGGCCAGGAACACCGGGGAGCTGTTTTTT.